This T cell receptor beta chain was obtained from a study of T cells after somatic rescue of genetic block. V was trimmed by 4 bases and J by 2 bases, leaving 16 bases between them. The CDR3 is made up of 16 amino acids. The germline V gene has CDR1 SGHNT and CDR2 YYREEE (reference sequence). The method was immunoSEQ multiplex PCR; TCRdb's version includes in-frame clones alone and lacks a portion of them. The repertoire consists of 100,000 to 120,000 clones, with under 95% occurring once and the leading ten covering 1.4% to 1.5%. V gene TRBV5-4 combines with J gene TRBJ2-4, with D perhaps assigned TRBD1 or TRBD2 (5 bases each). This clonotype was sampled from a woman aged 18-35 years. Sequencing used peripheral blood mononuclear cells (PBMCs). The CDR3 DNA reads TGTGCCAGCAGCAAAGGGACGCCTGGCACCAAAAACATTCAGTACTTC. Its translation: CASSKGTPGTKNIQYF.